This T cell receptor beta chain comes out of a study of blood T cell repertoires in COVID-19. Across the whole study: From the United States, Italy and Spain came samples of acute and convalescent COVID-19. In each case, the material was cDNA or gDNA derived from T cells, B-cell-depleted T cells, or PBMCs.

Authors' methods: Counts of nucleated cells, estimated from reference gene primer amplification, were obtained. Here immunoSEQ multiplex PCR was the method, and the copy in TCRdb shows in-frame clones only, minus some. V, J and clone size are those of that table, while D and trimming were read from the DNA. The sample holds some 310,000 clones; about nine tenths are singletons and the top ten take 1%. CDR1 and CDR2 from the germline V gene are SGHVS and FQNEAQ. The germline V and J ends were trimmed by 4 bases and 0 bases, with 13 bases remaining between them. The CDR3 sequence is 16 residues long. The origin of this receptor is a man in his fifties with active or convalescent COVID-19. Material for sequencing was peripheral blood. V gene TRBV7-8 combines with J gene TRBJ2-1, with TRBD1 as a possible D gene (5 bases). The CDR3 loop reads CASSSRQPPSYNEQFF. CDR3 DNA: TGTGCCAGCAGCTCCCGACAGCCCCCCTCCTACAATGAGCAGTTCTTC.